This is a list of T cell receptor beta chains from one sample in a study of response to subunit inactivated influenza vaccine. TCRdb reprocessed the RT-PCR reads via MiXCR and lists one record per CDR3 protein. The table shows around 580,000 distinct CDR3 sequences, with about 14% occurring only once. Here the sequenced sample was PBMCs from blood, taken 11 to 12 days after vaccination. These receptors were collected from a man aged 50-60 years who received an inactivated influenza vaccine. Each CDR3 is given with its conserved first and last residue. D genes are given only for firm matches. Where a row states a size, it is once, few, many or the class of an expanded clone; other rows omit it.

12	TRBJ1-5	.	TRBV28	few	CASSRYSQPQHF	TGTGCCAGCAGTCGCTACAGTCAACCCCAGCATTTT
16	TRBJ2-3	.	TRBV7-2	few	CASSFNGDSYTDTQYF	TGTGCCAGCAGCTTTAACGGGGATAGTTACACAGATACGCAGTATTTT
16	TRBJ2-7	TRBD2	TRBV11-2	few	CASSFNTAGGKYEQYF	TGTGCCAGCAGCTTCAACACAGCGGGAGGAAAGTACGAGCAGTACTTC
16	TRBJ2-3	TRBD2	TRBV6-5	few	CASSYSSSGATDTQYF	TGTGCCAGCAGTTACTCCTCCAGCGGGGCCACAGATACGCAGTATTTT
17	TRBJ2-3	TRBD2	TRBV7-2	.	CASSPVAGGPRRDTQYF	TGTGCCAGCAGCCCAGTAGCGGGAGGGCCGAGGAGAGATACGCAGTATTTT
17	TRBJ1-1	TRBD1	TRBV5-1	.	CASSLGPQGQGRTEAFF	TGCGCCAGCAGCTTGGGTCCGCAGGGACAGGGAAGGACTGAAGCTTTCTTT
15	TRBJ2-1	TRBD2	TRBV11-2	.	CASSLDRTSFNEQFF	TGTGCCAGCAGCTTAGATAGGACTAGCTTCAATGAGCAGTTCTTC
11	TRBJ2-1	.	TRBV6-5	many	CASSHLNEQFF	TGTGCCAGCAGTCACCTGAATGAGCAGTTCTTC
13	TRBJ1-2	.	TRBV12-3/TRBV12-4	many	CASSLGDNYGYTF	TGTGCCAGCAGTTTAGGGGATAACTATGGCTACACCTTC
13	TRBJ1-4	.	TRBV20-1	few	CSARDSLDEKLFF	TGCAGTGCGAGAGACAGCCTGGATGAAAAACTGTTTTTT
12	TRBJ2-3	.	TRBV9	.	CASSPGRGTQYF	TGTGCCAGCAGCCCAGGGAGGGGGACGCAGTATTTT
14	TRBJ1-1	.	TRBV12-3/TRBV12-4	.	CASSQGTMNTEAFF	TGTGCCAGCAGTCAGGGGACGATGAACACTGAAGCTTTCTTT
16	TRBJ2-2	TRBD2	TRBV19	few	CASSILAGSNTGELFF	TGTGCCAGTAGTATCCTAGCGGGCTCGAACACCGGGGAGCTGTTTTTT
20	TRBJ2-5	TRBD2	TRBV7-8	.	CASSLPGTSGGPYLQETQYF	TGTGCCAGCAGCTTACCCGGGACTAGCGGGGGGCCCTACCTGCAAGAGACCCAGTACTTC
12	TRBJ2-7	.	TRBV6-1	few	CASSEAHFTGAF	TGTGCCAGCAGTGAAGCGCATTTTACGGGGGCCTTC
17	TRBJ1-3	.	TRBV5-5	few	CASSPAAGRASGNTIYF	TGTGCCAGCAGCCCGGCGGCGGGCCGGGCGAGTGGAAACACCATATATTTT
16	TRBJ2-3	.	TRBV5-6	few	CASSGEDWFSTDTQYF	TGTGCCAGCAGCGGAGAGGACTGGTTTAGCACAGATACGCAGTATTTT
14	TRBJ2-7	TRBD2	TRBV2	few	CASSERGLAGEQYF	TGTGCCAGCAGTGAAAGAGGACTAGCTGGCGAGCAGTACTTC
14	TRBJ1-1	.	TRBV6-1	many	CASSLGPWGTEAFF	TGTGCCAGCAGCCTCGGTCCCTGGGGCACTGAAGCTTTCTTT
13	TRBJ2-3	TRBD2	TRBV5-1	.	CASTLAGSDTQYF	TGCGCCAGCACACTAGCGGGGTCCGATACGCAGTATTTT
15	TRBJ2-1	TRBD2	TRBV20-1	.	CSARELAGIYNEQFF	TGCAGTGCTAGAGAGCTAGCGGGAATCTACAATGAGCAGTTCTTC
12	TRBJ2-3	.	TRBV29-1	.	CSVATLGDTQYF	TGCAGCGTTGCTACCTTGGGGGATACGCAGTATTTT
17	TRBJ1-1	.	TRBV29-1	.	CSVEENWSSPGVTEAFF	TGCAGCGTTGAAGAAAATTGGTCAAGCCCGGGGGTGACTGAAGCTTTCTTT
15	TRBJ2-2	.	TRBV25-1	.	CASSEYRGSTGELFF	TGTGCCAGCAGTGAATATCGGGGGTCCACCGGGGAGCTGTTTTTT
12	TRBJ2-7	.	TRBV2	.	CASKAGSYEQYF	TGTGCCAGCAAGGCCGGTTCCTACGAGCAGTACTTC
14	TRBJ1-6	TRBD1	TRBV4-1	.	CASSHGQVGSPLHF	TGCGCCAGCAGCCACGGACAGGTTGGCTCACCCCTCCACTTT
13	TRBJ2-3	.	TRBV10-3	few	CAISGYSTDTQYF	TGTGCCATCAGTGGGTATAGCACAGATACGCAGTATTTT
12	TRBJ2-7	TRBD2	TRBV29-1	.	CSVVGGAYEQYF	TGCAGCGTTGTCGGGGGGGCCTACGAGCAGTACTTC
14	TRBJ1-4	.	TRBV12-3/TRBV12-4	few	CASRPSPGNEKLFF	TGTGCCAGCAGGCCTTCGCCGGGAAATGAAAAACTGTTTTTT
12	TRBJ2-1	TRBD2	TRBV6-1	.	CASSELGGGQFF	TGTGCCAGCAGTGAATTGGGCGGGGGACAGTTCTTC
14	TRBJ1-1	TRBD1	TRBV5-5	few	CASSTQDRASEAFF	TGTGCCAGCAGCACCCAGGACAGGGCCTCTGAAGCTTTCTTT
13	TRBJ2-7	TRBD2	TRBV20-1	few	CSATIAGAYEQYF	TGCAGTGCTACAATAGCGGGAGCCTACGAGCAGTACTTC
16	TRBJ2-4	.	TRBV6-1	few	CASSLNVLGAKNIQYF	TGTGCCAGCAGCCTAAACGTTCTGGGAGCCAAAAACATTCAGTACTTC
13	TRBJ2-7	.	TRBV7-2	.	CASSLGRSPEQYF	TGTGCCAGCAGCTTAGGCAGGTCTCCCGAGCAGTACTTC
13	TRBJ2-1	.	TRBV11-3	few	CASSLIEGNEQFF	TGTGCCAGCAGCTTAATAGAGGGGAATGAGCAGTTCTTC
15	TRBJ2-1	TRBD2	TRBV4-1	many	CASSRGGGIYNEQFF	TGCGCCAGCAGCCGCGGGGGGGGGATTTACAATGAGCAGTTCTTC
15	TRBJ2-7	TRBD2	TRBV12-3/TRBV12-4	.	CASSPSGRGPYEQYF	TGTGCCAGCAGCCCTAGCGGGAGAGGCCCCTACGAGCAGTACTTC
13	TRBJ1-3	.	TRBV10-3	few	CATAVSSGNTIYF	TGTGCCACTGCCGTGTCCTCTGGAAACACCATATATTTT
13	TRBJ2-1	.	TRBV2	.	CASSVDRHNEQFF	TGTGCCAGCAGTGTAGACAGGCACAATGAGCAGTTCTTC
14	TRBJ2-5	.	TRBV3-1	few	CASSQESGAETQYF	TGTGCCAGCAGCCAAGAATCGGGGGCCGAGACCCAGTACTTC
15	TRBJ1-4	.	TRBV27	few	CASSSTGKGHEKLFF	TGTGCCAGCAGTTCAACAGGGAAGGGGCATGAAAAACTGTTTTTT
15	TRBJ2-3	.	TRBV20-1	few	CSARRRGASTDTQYF	TGCAGTGCTAGAAGGCGGGGTGCTAGCACAGATACGCAGTATTTT
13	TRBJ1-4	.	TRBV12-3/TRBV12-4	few	CASQERGREKLFF	TGTGCCAGCCAAGAGAGGGGACGCGAAAAACTGTTTTTT
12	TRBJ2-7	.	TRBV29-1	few	CSVGHGVHEQYF	TGCAGCGTTGGCCATGGGGTCCACGAGCAGTACTTC
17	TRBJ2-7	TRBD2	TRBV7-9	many	CASSLVLGTSGTYEQYF	TGTGCCAGCAGCTTAGTATTGGGGACTAGCGGAACCTACGAGCAGTACTTC
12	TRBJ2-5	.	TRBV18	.	CASAQEEETQYF	TGTGCCAGCGCGCAGGAAGAAGAGACCCAGTACTTC
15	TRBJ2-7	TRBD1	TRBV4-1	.	CASSHMRGQGYEQYF	TGCGCCAGCAGCCACATGAGGGGACAGGGTTACGAGCAGTACTTC
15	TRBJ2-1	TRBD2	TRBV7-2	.	CASRITAGEMNEQFF	TGTGCCAGCAGGATTACAGCGGGGGAGATGAATGAGCAGTTCTTC
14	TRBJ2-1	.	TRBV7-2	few	CASSRLVNYNEQFF	TGTGCCAGCAGCCGACTAGTGAACTACAATGAGCAGTTCTTC
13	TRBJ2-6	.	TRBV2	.	CASSRDGANVLTF	TGTGCCAGCAGCAGGGATGGGGCCAACGTCCTGACTTTC
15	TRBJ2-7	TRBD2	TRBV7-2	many	CASSPTSGSSYEQYF	TGCGCCAGCAGCCCCACTAGCGGCTCTTCCTACGAGCAGTACTTC
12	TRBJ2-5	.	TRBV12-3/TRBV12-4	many	CASSGTFETQYF	TGTGCCAGCAGTGGGACGTTCGAGACCCAGTACTTC
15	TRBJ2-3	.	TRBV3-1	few	CASSQETSGTDTQYF	TGTGCCAGCAGCCAAGAGACCTCAGGGACAGATACGCAGTATTTT
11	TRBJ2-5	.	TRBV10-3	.	CASAQRETQYF	TGTGCCAGCGCACAAAGGGAGACCCAGTACTTC
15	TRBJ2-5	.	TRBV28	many	CASSPRRWAQETQYF	TGTGCCAGCAGTCCTAGGAGATGGGCCCAAGAGACCCAGTACTTC
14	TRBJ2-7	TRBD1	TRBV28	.	CASSLSSGGYEQYF	TGTGCCAGCAGTTTATCCTCAGGGGGCTACGAGCAGTACTTC
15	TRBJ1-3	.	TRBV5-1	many	CASSLVQGSGNTIYF	TGCGCCAGCAGCTTGGTTCAGGGCTCTGGAAACACCATATATTTT
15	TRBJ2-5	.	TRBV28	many	CASSGAGTQFGTQYF	TGTGCCAGCAGCGGTGCCGGGACACAATTCGGGACCCAGTACTTC